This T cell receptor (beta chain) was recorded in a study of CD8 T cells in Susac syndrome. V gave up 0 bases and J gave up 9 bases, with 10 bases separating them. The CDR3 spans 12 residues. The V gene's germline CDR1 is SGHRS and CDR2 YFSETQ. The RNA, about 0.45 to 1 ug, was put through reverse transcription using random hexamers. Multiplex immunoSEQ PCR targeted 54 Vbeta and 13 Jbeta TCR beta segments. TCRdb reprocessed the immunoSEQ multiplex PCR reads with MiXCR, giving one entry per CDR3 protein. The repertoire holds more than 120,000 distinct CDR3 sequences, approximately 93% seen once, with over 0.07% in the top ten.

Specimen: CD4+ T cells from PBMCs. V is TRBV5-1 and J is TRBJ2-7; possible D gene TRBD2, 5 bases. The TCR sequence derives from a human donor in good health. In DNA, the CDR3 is TGCGCCAGCAGCTTGGCCGAGGGAAGGCAGTACTTC. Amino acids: CASSLAEGRQYF.